A selection of T cell receptor beta chains follows, all from one sample in a study of T cells in Graves' hyperthyroidism and ophthalmopathy. Via MiXCR, TCRdb re-called the multiplex PCR reads, giving one row per CDR3 protein. The repertoire has under 250,000 distinct CDR3 sequences, around 16% of them found once; the top ten carry roughly 55%. The sequencing input was blood. These receptors came from a woman aged 45-65 years with Graves' hyperthyroidism. Each CDR3 is given with its conserved first and last residue. The D gene is left open where the match is weak. Size tells how often a clone was seen (once, few, many) or the class of an expanded clone, and some rows leave it out.

TRBJ1-5 many TRBV2 TRBD1 CASSPQGIGQPQHF TGTGCCAGCAGTCCACAGGGGATTGGGCAGCCCCAGCATTTT
TRBJ2-7 many TRBV20-1 TRBD2 CSARPRAGGREQYF TGCAGTGCTAGACCCCGGGCGGGAGGGCGTGAGCAGTACTTC
TRBJ2-5 many TRBV6-1 NA CASSPGHRLAQYF TGTGCCAGCTCACCGGGACACCGGTTGGCCCAGTACTTC
TRBJ2-7 many TRBV7-8 NA CASSLGAASSYEQYF TGTGCCAGCAGCTTAGGAGCGGCTAGCTCCTACGAGCAGTACTTC
TRBJ2-3 many TRBV2 TRBD2 CASTPSGIWTDTQYF TGTGCCAGCACCCCTAGCGGGATTTGGACAGATACGCAGTATTTT
TRBJ1-5 many TRBV12-3/TRBV12-4 NA CASSLGGGFNQPQHF TGTGCCAGCAGTCTCGGAGGGGGGTTCAATCAGCCCCAGCATTTT
TRBJ2-1 NA TRBV30 NA CAWSVGFLPEQFF TGTGCCTGGAGTGTTGGCTTCCTCCCTGAGCAGTTCTTC
TRBJ2-5 many TRBV11-2 NA CASSNVQGVWETQYF TGTGCCAGCAGCAACGTCCAGGGTGTTTGGGAGACCCAGTACTTC
TRBJ2-2 few TRBV25-1 TRBD2 CASSELRAGTNTGELFF TGTGCCAGCAGTGAATTAAGAGCGGGAACGAACACCGGGGAGCTGTTTTTT
TRBJ2-1 few TRBV20-1 TRBD2 CSAPSAGGLYNEQFF TGCAGTGCCCCGTCGGCGGGAGGTTTATACAATGAGCAGTTCTTC
TRBJ2-7 many TRBV7-2 TRBD2 CASSLEGLAGTSSYEQYF TGTGCCAGCAGCTTAGAGGGACTAGCGGGAACGAGCTCCTACGAGCAGTACTTC
TRBJ2-7 NA TRBV11-2 NA CASSPISRASSFGYVEQYF TGTGCCAGCAGCCCCATTTCACGTGCCAGCAGTTTCGGGTACGTCGAGCAGTACTTC
TRBJ1-3 NA TRBV20-1 NA CSASWIGNTIYF TGCAGTGCTAGCTGGATTGGAAACACCATATATTTT
TRBJ2-7 NA TRBV29-1 TRBD2 CSVKVGLAGSQYF TGCAGCGTGAAGGTGGGACTAGCGGGGTCGCAGTACTTC
TRBJ1-2 many TRBV9 NA CASSVTDDGYTF TGTGCCAGCAGCGTAACCGATGATGGCTACACCTTC
TRBJ1-2 NA TRBV30 NA CAWSPQGLEGYTF TGTGCCTGGAGTCCCCAGGGGCTGGAAGGCTACACCTTC
TRBJ1-1 many TRBV11-2 NA CASSLRQGLENTEAFF TGTGCCAGCAGCTTACGCCAAGGACTGGAGAACACTGAAGCTTTCTTT
TRBJ2-1 many TRBV5-1 TRBD1 CASSFGQGGEQFF TGCGCCAGCAGCTTTGGACAGGGTGGTGAGCAGTTCTTC
TRBJ2-4 many TRBV11-3 NA CASSSSTHIQYF TGTGCCAGCAGCTCCTCGACCCACATTCAGTACTTC
TRBJ2-3 few TRBV7-6 TRBD2 CASSLTFPGLASDTQYF TGTGCCAGCAGCCTAACCTTTCCGGGACTAGCGTCAGATACGCAGTATTTT
TRBJ2-5 many TRBV4-2 TRBD2 CASSQDLAGGPNKETQYF TGTGCCAGCAGCCAAGATCTAGCGGGAGGGCCCAATAAAGAGACCCAGTACTTC
TRBJ2-4 few TRBV29-1 NA CSVDRENIQYF TGCAGCGTTGATAGGGAAAACATTCAGTACTTC
TRBJ2-5 NA TRBV5-4 NA CASSLGPDQETQYF TGTGCCAGCAGCCTTGGACCAGACCAAGAGACCCAGTACTTC
TRBJ1-2 NA TRBV7-9 NA CASSFVRTAAYGYTF TGTGCCAGCAGCTTTGTGCGGACGGCTGCCTATGGCTACACCTTC
TRBJ2-1 many TRBV18 TRBD2 CASSPPSLAGYNEQFF TGTGCCAGCTCACCCCCGTCCCTAGCGGGATACAATGAGCAGTTCTTC
TRBJ2-1 many TRBV20-1 NA CSAREGTSRYNEQFF TGCAGTGCTAGAGAGGGGACAAGTAGATACAATGAGCAGTTCTTC
TRBJ2-7 NA TRBV3-1 TRBD1 CASSRGQGYEQYF TGTGCCAGCAGTCGCGGACAGGGATACGAGCAGTACTTC
TRBJ1-2 NA TRBV6-5 NA CASSDSTGTMGGYTF TGTGCCAGCAGTGACTCTACCGGGACCATGGGGGGCTACACCTTC
TRBJ2-7 many TRBV27 TRBD1 CARYIKGQGCYEQYF TGTGCCAGGTATATTAAGGGACAGGGGTGCTACGAGCAGTACTTC
TRBJ2-3 NA TRBV6-4 TRBD1 CASSETGVNTQYF TGTGCCAGCAGTGAGACAGGGGTAAATACGCAGTATTTT
TRBJ2-7 few TRBV27 TRBD2 CASSLSFGGGGYEQYF TGTGCCAGCAGTTTATCGTTTGGGGGGGGGGGCTACGAGCAGTACTTC
TRBJ1-4 many TRBV2 NA CASKGETNEKLFF TGTGCCAGCAAAGGGGAAACTAATGAAAAACTGTTTTTT
TRBJ2-5 NA TRBV3-1 NA CATQDYKETQYF TGTGCCACCCAGGACTATAAAGAGACCCAGTACTTC
TRBJ2-7 many TRBV30 NA CAWRSRPNGVYEQYF TGTGCCTGGAGATCCAGGCCCAACGGGGTCTACGAGCAGTACTTC
TRBJ2-7 many TRBV24-1 NA CATSGAGSYEQYF TGTGCCACCAGTGGGGCAGGGAGCTACGAGCAGTACTTC
TRBJ2-3 many TRBV24-1 TRBD1 CATSEAGTVTDTQYF TGTGCCACCAGTGAGGCCGGGACAGTCACAGATACGCAGTATTTT
TRBJ2-3 few TRBV27 TRBD1 CASRGPTGNSPDTQYF TGTGCCAGCAGGGGCCCGACAGGGAATTCCCCAGATACGCAGTATTTT
TRBJ2-2 many TRBV27 TRBD2 CASSLLAGGTGELFF TGTGCCAGCAGTTTACTAGCGGGAGGAACCGGGGAGCTGTTTTTT
TRBJ2-7 NA TRBV7-9 TRBD2 CASSLEWDYPYEQYF TGTGCCAGCAGCTTAGAGTGGGACTACCCTTACGAGCAGTACTTC
TRBJ2-5 many TRBV11-1 TRBD2 CASSPMGLAGEETQYF TGTGCCAGCAGCCCAATGGGACTAGCGGGGGAAGAGACCCAGTACTTC
TRBJ1-3 NA TRBV20-1 NA CSARATSSGNTIYF TGCAGTGCTAGAGCGACGAGCTCTGGAAACACCATATATTTT
TRBJ2-1 many TRBV6-1 TRBD2 CATRTSGRDEQFF TGTGCCACCCGGACTAGCGGGAGGGATGAGCAGTTCTTC
TRBJ2-3 NA TRBV6-2/TRBV6-3 TRBD2 CASSYPGLAKTSTDTQYF TGTGCCAGCAGTTACCCGGGACTAGCGAAAACTAGCACAGATACGCAGTATTTT
TRBJ1-1 few TRBV5-1 NA CASNPLAGLVTEAFF TGTGCCAGCAACCCTCTGGCAGGGTTGGTCACTGAAGCTTTCTTT
TRBJ2-7 many TRBV6-1 NA CASSPPGTYEQYF TGTGCCAGCAGTCCGCCGGGTACCTACGAGCAGTACTTC
TRBJ2-7 NA TRBV6-6 NA CASSYGGATYEQYF TGTGCCAGCAGTTACGGGGGAGCGACCTACGAGCAGTACTTC
TRBJ1-4 NA TRBV5-6 NA CASSRYNMDEKLFF TGTGCCAGCAGCCGATATAACATGGATGAAAAACTGTTTTTT